This T cell receptor beta chain was recovered during a study of T cells in Graves' hyperthyroidism and ophthalmopathy. General study results and limits: Ophthalmopathy was separated from stable hyperthyroidism by a 13 V-J model. Most expanded thyroid clonotypes above 0.001 also appeared in blood.

The authors took PBMCs from about 9.5 ml fresh peripheral blood. Using RNA transcripts as the source, TCR beta CDR3 regions were amplified. First-round RT-PCR targeting the TCR CDR3 was performed with the HTBI primer set. TCRdb used MiXCR to reprocess the multiplex PCR reads, holding one entry per CDR3 protein. Among over 700,000 distinct CDR3 sequences, over 35% were seen once, and the ten largest hold around 10%. V lost 0 bases to trimming and J lost 7 bases, with 14 bases between them. The germline V gene has CDR1 SGHNT and CDR2 YYREEE (reference sequence). This CDR3 spans 14 amino acids. This clonotype was seen a handful of times. Its target is unknown.

The sequenced material came from blood. V usage is TRBV5-4 and J usage is TRBJ2-7, with a tentative D call TRBD1 (6 bases). The sequence came from a young man with Graves' hyperthyroidism. The CDR3, as DNA: TGTGCCAGCAGCTTGGACAGGGCCCTGGGAGAGCAGTACTTC. Encoded protein: CASSLDRALGEQYF.